The T cell receptor (beta chain) described here comes from a study of blood T cell repertoires in COVID-19. Study summary: Acute and convalescent COVID-19 specimens originated in the United States, Italy and Spain.

This CDR3 region has 16 residues. With V trimmed by 5 bases and J by 4 bases, 11 bases remained unmatched. Germline CDR1 is MNHEY and CDR2 is SVGEGT. Per the study methods: Reference gene primer amplification yielded estimated nucleated cell counts. TCRdb's copy holds only in-frame clones and misses some; the assay was immunoSEQ multiplex PCR. D and trimming were read from the DNA, whereas the V and J calls and clone size are those reported in that table. Altogether about 150,000 clones are present, roughly 71% being singletons, with the ten largest covering about 3.8%. This receptor was identified in a woman older than 75 with acute or convalescent COVID-19. Sequenced input: peripheral blood. The rearrangement joins TRBV6-2 or TRBV6-3 to TRBJ1-3, with 7 bases that match TRBD1. CDR3 nucleotides: TGTGCCAGCAGTCGGGACAGACCGGTCTTCGGAAACACCATATATTTT. Translating gives CASSRDRPVFGNTIYF.